This T cell receptor beta chain was profiled in a study of spatial heterogeneity in lung cancer (dated by TCRdb to the late 2010s). The study in broad terms: Samples were obtained from approximately 76 patients with early-stage, untreated non-small cell lung cancer from the lung TRACERx cohort. Follow-up PBMC samples were sequenced whenever available, and the median time to follow-up was 2 to 3 years after resection. The study quantitatively compared TCR alpha and beta repertoires across multiple tumor regions, matched nontumor lung and blood in non-small cell lung cancer. Beta-chain transcripts were consistently detected in greater numbers than alpha-chain transcripts, which likely reflected higher beta-chain transcript abundance. Both alpha and beta chains were TCR-sequenced in samples taken at surgery, namely 220 tumor regions, 62 to 65 matched nontumor lung samples and some 53 PBMC samples. In the raw uncorrected reads, each unique combination of TCR and UMI appeared on average more than ten times. Nonsynonymous mutation counts, determined by whole-exome sequencing of tumor tissue, were related to features of the TCR repertoire. Overall results and qualifications from the work: Comparisons of baseline and follow-up blood repertoires included only around 14 patients. Additional single-cell paired TCR alpha and beta sequencing was considered necessary to confirm, at a functional level, the hypothesis that regional TCRs recognize regional mutations. Ubiquitous expanded tumor TCRs were detected in blood more often at tumor resection than at routine follow-up.

Libraries were constructed by 5' RACE. TCRdb records NextSeq 500 as the sequencer. To allow correction of PCR and sequencing errors, the TCR library protocol tagged every TCR cDNA molecule with a unique molecular identifier. In the original analysis: TCR identification, UMI-based error correction and CDR3 extraction were all carried out with Decombinator tools. TCRs above a frequency of 2 per 1,000, corresponding to the top 1% of the tumor frequency distribution, were defined as expanded. Renyi diversity was calculated using the R vegan package after each repertoire was subsampled 100 times to 5,000 TCRs. CDR3 similarity networks were built from amino acid triplet string-kernel similarity, connecting CDR3s with pairwise similarity above 0.82. The public sequencing data were trimmed at Q25 with fastp and processed into clonotypes with MiXCR by TCRdb, which kept only in-frame beta chains. Each record represents a unique CDR3 protein, reported with the most common genes and DNA among its rows. TCRdb's processing, not the study's, gives the V and J calls here. The sample records 55,000 to 75,000 distinct CDR3 sequences, less than 9.5% of which are singletons. The top ten constitute under 2.5% of the sample.

This clonotype was seen repeatedly, ten times or more. The specificity of this receptor is unknown. Base qualities are missing; no much larger clone stands one base away. Read against the paper, the sample's time point label means: blood at routine non-recurrence follow-up after resection. For TCR sequencing, whole RNA was extracted from tumor and nontumor lung tissue, or from cryopreserved PBMC samples, and no cell sorting was done. Patients were selected for TCR sequencing only if sufficient RNA was available from at least two tumor regions. From V the trimming removes 8 bases and from J it removes 6 bases, while the gene matches leave 8 bases of the junction unaccounted for. Counted from cysteine to phenylalanine, this CDR3 has 14 amino acids. Of all the DNA, just the CDR3 is kept, 42 bases in frame from base 1.

The rearranged chain carries TRBV12-3 or TRBV12-4 and TRBJ2-7; TRBD1 agrees with 12 junctional bases. This sample comprised PBMCs, obtained at follow-up. The TCR comes from a female donor with early-stage non-small cell lung cancer. The bases are TGTGCCAGCCGTCAGGGACAGGGGGCATCCGAGCAGTACTTC. This translates into CASRQGQGASEQYF.